This T cell receptor (beta chain) was documented in a study of graft-versus-host responses after intestinal transplantation. Across the whole study: Grafts were multivisceral, liver-intestinal, or isolated intestinal.

With respect to this clone: Its specificity is not known.

Profiled with immunoSEQ multiplex PCR; TCRdb holds only in-frame clones, not every one. The top ten clones hold roughly 1.6% of a sample with about 64,000 clones, 90% to 95% of them seen once. This CDR3 is 15 amino acids long. Germline V CDR1 and CDR2: SGHDT, YYEEEE. V shed 5 bases, J shed 5 bases, and the junction held 5 bases outside the gene matches. The V and J genes are TRBV5-6 and TRBJ1-4, with 11 bases that match TRBD1. The clonotype was recovered from a human donor who was the organ donor for an intestinal transplant. This specimen consisted of unstimulated CD8+ T cells sorted from spleen or lymph node cells, obtained before transplant. CDR3 in DNA: TGTGCCAGCAGTCCCGGGACAGGGGGGAATGAAAAACTGTTTTTT. Its translation: CASSPGTGGNEKLFF.